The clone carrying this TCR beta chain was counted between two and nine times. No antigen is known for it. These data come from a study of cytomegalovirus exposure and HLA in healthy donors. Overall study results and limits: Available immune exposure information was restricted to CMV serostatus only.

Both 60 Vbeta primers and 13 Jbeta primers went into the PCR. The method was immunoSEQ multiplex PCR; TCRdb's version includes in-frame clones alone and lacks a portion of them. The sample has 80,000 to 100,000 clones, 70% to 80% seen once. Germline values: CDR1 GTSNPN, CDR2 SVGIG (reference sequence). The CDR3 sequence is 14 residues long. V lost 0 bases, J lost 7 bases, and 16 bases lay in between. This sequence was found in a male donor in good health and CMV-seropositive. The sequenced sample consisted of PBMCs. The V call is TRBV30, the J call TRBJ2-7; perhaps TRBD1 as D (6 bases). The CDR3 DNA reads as TGTGCCTGGAGTGTATACAGGGCTCCGAGAGAGCAGTACTTC. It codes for CAWSVYRAPREQYF. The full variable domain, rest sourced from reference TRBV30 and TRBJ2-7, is SQTIHQWPATLVQPVGSPLSLECTVEGTSNPNLYWYRQAAGRGLQLLFYSVGIGQISSEVPQNLSASRPQDRQFILSSKKLLLSDSGFYLCAWSVYRAPREQYFGPGTRLTVT.